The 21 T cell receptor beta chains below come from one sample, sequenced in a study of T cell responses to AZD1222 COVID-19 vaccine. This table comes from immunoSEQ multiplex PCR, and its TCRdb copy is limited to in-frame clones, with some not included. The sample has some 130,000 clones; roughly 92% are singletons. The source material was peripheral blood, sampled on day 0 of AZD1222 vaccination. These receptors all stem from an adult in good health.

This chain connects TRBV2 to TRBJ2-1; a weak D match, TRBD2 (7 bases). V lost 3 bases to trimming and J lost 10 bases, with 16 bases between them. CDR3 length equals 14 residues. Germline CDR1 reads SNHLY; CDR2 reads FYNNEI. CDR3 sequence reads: CASSDRGGRSEQFF. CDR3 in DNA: TGTGCCAGCAGTGATCGCGGGGGCCGGTCGGAGCAGTTCTTC.

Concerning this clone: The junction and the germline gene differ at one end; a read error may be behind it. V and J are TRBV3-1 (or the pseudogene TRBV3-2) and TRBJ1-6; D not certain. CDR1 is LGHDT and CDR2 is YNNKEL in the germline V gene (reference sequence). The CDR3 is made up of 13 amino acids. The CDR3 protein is CASSRAGSSTLHF. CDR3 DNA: TGTGCCAGCAGCCGAGCGGGGAGTTCAACCCTCCACTTT.

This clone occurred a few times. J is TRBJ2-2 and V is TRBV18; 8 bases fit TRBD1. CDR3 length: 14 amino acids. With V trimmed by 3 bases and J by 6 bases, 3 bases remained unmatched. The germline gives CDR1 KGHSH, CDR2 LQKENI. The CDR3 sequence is CASSPGTGPGELFF. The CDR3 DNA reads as TGTGCCAGCTCACCCGGGACAGGACCCGGGGAGCTGTTTTTT.

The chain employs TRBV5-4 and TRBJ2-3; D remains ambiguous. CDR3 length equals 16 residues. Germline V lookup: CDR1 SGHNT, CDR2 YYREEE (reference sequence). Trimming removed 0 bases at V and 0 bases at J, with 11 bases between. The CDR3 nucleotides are TGTGCCAGCAGCTTGGATAGGGTCTATAGCACAGATACGCAGTATTTT. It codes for CASSLDRVYSTDTQYF.

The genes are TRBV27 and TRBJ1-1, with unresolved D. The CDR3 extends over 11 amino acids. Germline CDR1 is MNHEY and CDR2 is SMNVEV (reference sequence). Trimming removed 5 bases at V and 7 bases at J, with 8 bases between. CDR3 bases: TGTGCCAGCAGTAATTTTATTGAAGCTTTCTTT. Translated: CASSNFIEAFF.

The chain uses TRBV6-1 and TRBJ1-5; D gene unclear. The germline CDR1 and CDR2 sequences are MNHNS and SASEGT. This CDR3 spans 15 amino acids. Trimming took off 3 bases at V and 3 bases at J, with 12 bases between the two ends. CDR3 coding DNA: TGTGCCAGCAGTGATTTCGTCGGATTCAATCAGCCCCAGCATTTT. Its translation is CASSDFVGFNQPQHF.

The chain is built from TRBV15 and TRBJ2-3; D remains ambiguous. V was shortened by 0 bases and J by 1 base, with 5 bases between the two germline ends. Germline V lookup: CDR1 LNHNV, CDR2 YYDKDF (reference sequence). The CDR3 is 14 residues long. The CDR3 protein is CATSREKRTDTQYF. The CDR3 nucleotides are TGTGCCACCAGCAGAGAAAAGCGCACAGATACGCAGTATTTT. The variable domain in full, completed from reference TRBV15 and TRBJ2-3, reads DAMVIQNPRYQVTQFGKPVTLSCSQTLNHNVMYWYQQKSSQAPKLLFHYYDKDFNNEADTPDNFQSRRPNTSFCFLDIRSPGLGDTAMYLCATSREKRTDTQYFGPGTRLTVL.

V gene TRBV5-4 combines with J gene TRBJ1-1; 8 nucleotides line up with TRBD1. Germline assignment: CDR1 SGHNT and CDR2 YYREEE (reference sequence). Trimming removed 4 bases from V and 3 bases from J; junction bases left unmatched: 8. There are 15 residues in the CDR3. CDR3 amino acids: CASSPDRAIHTEAFF. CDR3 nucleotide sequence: TGTGCCAGCAGCCCGGACAGGGCGATACACACTGAAGCTTTCTTT.

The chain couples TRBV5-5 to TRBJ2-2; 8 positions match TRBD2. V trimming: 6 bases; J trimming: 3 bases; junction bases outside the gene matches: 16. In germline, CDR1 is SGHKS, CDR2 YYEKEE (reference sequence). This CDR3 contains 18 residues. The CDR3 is CASTPGGWELSDTGELFF. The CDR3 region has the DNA TGTGCCAGCACCCCGGGGGGGTGGGAACTATCGGACACCGGGGAGCTGTTTTTT. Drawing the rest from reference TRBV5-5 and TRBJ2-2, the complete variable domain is DAGVTQSPTHLIKTRGQQVTLRCSPISGHKSVSWYQQVLGQGPQFIFQYYEKEERGRGNFPDRFSARQFPNYSSELNVNALLLGDSALYLCASTPGGWELSDTGELFFGEGSRLTVL.

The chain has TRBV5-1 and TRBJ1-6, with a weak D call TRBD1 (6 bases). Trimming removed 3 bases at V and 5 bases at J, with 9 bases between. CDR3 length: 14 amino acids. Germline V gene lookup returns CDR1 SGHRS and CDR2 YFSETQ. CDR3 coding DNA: TGCGCCAGCAGCTCGGACAGTAATAATTCACCCCTCCACTTT. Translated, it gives CASSSDSNNSPLHF.

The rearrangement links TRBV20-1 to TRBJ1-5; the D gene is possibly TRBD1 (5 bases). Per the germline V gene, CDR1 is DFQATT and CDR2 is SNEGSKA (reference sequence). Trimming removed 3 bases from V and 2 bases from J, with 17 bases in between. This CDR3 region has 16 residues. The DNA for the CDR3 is TGCAGTGCTAGTGGCATCGGGGGGAACGGCAATCAGCCCCAGCATTTT. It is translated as CSASGIGGNGNQPQHF.

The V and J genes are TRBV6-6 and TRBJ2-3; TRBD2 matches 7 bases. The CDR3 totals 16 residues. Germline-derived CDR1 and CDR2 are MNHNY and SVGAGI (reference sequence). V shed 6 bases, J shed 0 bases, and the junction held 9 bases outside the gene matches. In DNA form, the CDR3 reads TGTGCCAGCAGGCCCCATAGCGGGCTAAGCACAGATACGCAGTATTTT. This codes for CASRPHSGLSTDTQYF.

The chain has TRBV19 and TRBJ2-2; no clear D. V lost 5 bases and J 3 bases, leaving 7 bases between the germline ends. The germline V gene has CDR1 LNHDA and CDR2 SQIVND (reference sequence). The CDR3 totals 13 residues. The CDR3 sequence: CASSPKHTGELFF. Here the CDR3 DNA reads TGTGCCAGTAGTCCAAAACACACCGGGGAGCTGTTTTTT.

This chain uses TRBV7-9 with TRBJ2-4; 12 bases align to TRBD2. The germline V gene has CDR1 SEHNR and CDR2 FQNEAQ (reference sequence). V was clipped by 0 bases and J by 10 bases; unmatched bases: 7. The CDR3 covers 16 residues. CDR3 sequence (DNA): TGTGCCAGCAGCTTAGCCACGGCTAGCGGGAGGGAGATTCAGTACTTC. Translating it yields CASSLATASGREIQYF.

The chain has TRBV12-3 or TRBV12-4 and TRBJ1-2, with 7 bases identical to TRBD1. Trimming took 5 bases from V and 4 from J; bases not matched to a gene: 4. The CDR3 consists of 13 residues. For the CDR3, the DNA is TGTGCCAGCAGTCGGGACAGAGCCTATGGCTACACCTTC. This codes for CASSRDRAYGYTF.

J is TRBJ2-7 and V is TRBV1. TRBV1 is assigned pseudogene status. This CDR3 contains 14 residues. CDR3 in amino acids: CTSSQVGIAYEQYF. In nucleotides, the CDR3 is TGCACCAGCAGCCAAGTGGGGATTGCCTACGAGCAGTACTTC.

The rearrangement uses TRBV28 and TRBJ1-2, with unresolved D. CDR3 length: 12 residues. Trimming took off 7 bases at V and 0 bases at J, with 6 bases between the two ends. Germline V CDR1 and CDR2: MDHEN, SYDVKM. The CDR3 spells CASTGANYGYTF. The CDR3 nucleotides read TGTGCCAGCACAGGTGCTAACTATGGCTACACCTTC.

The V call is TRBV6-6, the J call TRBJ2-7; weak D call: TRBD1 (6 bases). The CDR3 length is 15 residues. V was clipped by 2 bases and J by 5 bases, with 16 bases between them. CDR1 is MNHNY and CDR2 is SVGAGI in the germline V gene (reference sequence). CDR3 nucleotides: TGTGCCAGCAGTTACCGGGACACCGGAATCCACGAGCAGTACTTC. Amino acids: CASSYRDTGIHEQYF.

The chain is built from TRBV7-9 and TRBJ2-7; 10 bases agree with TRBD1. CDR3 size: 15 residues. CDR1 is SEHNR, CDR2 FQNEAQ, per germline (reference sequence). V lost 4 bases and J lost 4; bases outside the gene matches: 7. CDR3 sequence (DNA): TGTGCCAGCAGCTCGGACGGACAGGGGGGTTACGAGCAGTACTTC. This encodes CASSSDGQGGYEQYF.

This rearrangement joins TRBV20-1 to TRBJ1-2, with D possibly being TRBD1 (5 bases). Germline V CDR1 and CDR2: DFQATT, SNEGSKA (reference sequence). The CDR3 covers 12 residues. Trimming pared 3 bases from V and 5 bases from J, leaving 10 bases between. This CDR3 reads CSASAQGYGYTF. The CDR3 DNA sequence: TGCAGTGCTAGTGCGCAGGGTTATGGCTACACCTTC.

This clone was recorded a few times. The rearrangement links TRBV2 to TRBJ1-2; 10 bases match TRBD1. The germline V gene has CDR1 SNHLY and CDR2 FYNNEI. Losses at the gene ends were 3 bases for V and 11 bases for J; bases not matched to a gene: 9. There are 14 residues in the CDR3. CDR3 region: CASSESRQGASYTF. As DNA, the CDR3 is TGTGCCAGCAGTGAGAGCCGACAGGGGGCTTCTTACACCTTC.